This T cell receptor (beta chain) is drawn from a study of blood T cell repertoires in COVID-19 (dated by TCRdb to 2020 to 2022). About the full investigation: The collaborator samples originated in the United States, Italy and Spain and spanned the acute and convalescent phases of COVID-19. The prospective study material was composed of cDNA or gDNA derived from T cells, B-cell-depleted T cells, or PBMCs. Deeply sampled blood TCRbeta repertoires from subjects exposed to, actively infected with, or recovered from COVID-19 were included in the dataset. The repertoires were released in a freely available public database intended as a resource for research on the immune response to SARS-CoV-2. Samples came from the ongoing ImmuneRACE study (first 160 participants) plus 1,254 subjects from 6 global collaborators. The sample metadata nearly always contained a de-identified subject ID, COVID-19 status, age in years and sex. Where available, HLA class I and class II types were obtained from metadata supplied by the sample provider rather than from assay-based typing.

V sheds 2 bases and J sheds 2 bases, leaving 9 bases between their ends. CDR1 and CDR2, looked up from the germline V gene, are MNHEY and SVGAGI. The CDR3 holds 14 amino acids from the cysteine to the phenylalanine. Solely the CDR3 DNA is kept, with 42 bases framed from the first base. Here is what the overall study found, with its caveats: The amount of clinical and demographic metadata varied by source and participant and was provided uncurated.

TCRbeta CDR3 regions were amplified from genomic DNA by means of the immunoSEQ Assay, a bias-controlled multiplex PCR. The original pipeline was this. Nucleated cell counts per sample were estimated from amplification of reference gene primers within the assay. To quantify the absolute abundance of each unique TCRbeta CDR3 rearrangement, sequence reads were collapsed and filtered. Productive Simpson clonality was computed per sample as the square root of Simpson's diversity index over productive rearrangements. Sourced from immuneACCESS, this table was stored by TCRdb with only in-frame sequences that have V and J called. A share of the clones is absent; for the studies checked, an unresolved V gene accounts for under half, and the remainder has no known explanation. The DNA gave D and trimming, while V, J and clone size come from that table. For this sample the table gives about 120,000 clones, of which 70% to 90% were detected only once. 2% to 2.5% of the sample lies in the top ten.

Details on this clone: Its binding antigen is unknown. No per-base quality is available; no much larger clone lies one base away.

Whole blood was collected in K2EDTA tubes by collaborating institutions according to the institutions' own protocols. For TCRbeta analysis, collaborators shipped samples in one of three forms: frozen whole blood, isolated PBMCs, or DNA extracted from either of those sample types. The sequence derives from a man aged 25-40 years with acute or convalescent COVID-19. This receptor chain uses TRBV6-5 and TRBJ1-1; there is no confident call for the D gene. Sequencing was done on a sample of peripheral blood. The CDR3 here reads CASSYGGSNTEAFF. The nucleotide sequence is TGTGCCAGCAGTTACGGTGGCAGTAACACTGAAGCTTTCTTT.